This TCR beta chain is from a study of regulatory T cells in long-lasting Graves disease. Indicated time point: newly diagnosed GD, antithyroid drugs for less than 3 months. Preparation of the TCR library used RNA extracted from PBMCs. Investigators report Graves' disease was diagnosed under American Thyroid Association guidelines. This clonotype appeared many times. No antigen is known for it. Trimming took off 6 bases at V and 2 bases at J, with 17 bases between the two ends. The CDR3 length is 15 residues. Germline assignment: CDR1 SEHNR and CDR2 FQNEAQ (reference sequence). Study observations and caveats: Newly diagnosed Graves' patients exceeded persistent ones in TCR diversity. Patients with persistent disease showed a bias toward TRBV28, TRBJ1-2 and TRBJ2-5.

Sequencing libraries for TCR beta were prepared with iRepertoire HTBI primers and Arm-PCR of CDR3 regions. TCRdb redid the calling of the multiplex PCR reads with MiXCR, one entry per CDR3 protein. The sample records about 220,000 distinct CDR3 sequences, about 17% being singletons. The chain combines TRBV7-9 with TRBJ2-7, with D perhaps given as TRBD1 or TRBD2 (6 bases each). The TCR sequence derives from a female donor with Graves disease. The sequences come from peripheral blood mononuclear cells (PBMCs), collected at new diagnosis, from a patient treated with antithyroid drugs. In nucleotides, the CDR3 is TGTGCCAGCAGTCCGGGGGCGGGATCGACCTACGAGCAGTACTTC. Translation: CASSPGAGSTYEQYF.